This T cell receptor beta chain was captured by sequencing in a study of human T cells and chemical hapten exposure (dated by TCRdb to the early 2020s). For the wider study: For sensitization, 2% DPC in acetone was applied to a 2 cm by 2 cm area of upper inner arm skin. Patients additionally received weekly therapeutic DPC doses to the scalp throughout the approximately 24-week study period. Patch testing was performed on the upper back with Finn chambers containing 0.01% DPC, and the patch tests were scored after 6 days according to International Contact Dermatitis Research Group standards. Alopecia areata with under or over 50% scalp involvement, alopecia totalis and alopecia universalis were represented in the patient cohort, which was mostly female. Libraries were pooled for sequencing, and variation in per-sample TCR yields was attributed mainly to small differences in library volumes within the pool. Peripheral blood TCR repertoire changes were tracked in vivo in alopecia patients during primary and secondary sensitization to the hapten diphenylcyclopropenone (DPC). Blood samples were taken from patients before sensitization (week 0) and then at 2, 6 and about 24 weeks after DPC sensitization. Nearly 30 alopecia patients provided blood for TCR sequencing at one to four time points (pre-sensitization, 2, 6 and 24 weeks). Results and caveats for the whole study, not just this receptor: DPC sensitization did not change the number of TCRs with a frequency above 1 in 1000, and there was no evidence of changes in global repertoire structure. A positive correlation was found between the number of PT1 expanded TCRs and patch test score, with significance reached at thresholds 8, 16 and 32 but not 4. Significantly more large CDR3 similarity clusters were formed by expanded TCRs than by pre-sensitization or healthy control sets, consistent with antigen-driven responses. After repeated subsampling, the strength of the expansion versus patch-test correlation and the threshold at which it became significant changed. All patients had alopecia, a presumed autoimmune disease, so their immune response might differ from that of healthy individuals.

Library prep was done by RACE. TCRdb records NextSeq 500 as the sequencer. During library preparation, unique molecular identifiers were attached to individual cDNA molecules so that TCRs could be counted in a quantitative, reproducible way. For every blood RNA sample, sequencing covered both the TCR alpha and TCR beta chains. The authors' pipeline ran thus. Samples had a median of 95,638 TCRs, with a range from 23,224 to 690,600. The Decombinator software suite was used to annotate V, J and CDR3 in the TCR reads. For PS versus PT1 abundance plots, all samples were subsampled to the same number of TCRs (28,000). Expanded TCRs were defined as absent before sensitization and observed at least eight times at the 2-week time point. Starting from the raw public reads, TCRdb applied fastp trimming at Q25, assembled clones with MiXCR and retained in-frame beta chains. Under each unique CDR3 protein, matching rows form one entry showing the most common genes and DNA. In this record, the V and J calls reflect TCRdb's handling and not the investigators' own analysis. Across this sample there are about 54,000 distinct CDR3 sequences, with 9.5% to 10% seen only once. In total, the top ten clones hold over 1.5% of the sample.

Cut back by 5 bases and 4 bases, the V and J ends lie 8 bases apart. Including cysteine and phenylalanine, the CDR3 has 13 amino acids. Only the CDR3 DNA stays, 39 bases, in frame from base 1. Reading the germline V gene (reference sequence) gives CDR1 SEHNR and CDR2 FQNEAQ. This clonotype was detected many times. The target of this receptor is not known. No much larger clone exists at a distance of one base, and base qualities are not known. Sample time point, as interpreted from the label and publication: patch test 2, 6 weeks after DPC sensitization. This specimen's treatment or condition label, per the study, means: therapeutic diphenylcyclopropenone sensitization with weekly scalp DPC. Blood at each patch-test visit was drawn before the patch test was applied. Patients were eligible if aged 18 to 70, diagnosed with alopecia and judged suitable for DPC therapy, and pregnant patients were excluded. Total RNA was isolated from unfractionated whole blood collected in Tempus Blood RNA tubes.

The chain is made from TRBV7-9 and TRBJ2-2, with no reliable assignment of the D segment. The sequenced sample was whole blood, obtained in connection with sensitization to the hapten diphenylcyclopropenone (DPC). This clonotype was obtained from a woman in her fifties or sixties with alopecia areata. Some clones in this sample may be carry-over from other donors' samples. The CDR3 amino acid sequence is: CASSPWSTGELFF. The sequenced DNA: TGTGCCAGCAGCCCCTGGAGCACCGGGGAGCTGTTTTTT.